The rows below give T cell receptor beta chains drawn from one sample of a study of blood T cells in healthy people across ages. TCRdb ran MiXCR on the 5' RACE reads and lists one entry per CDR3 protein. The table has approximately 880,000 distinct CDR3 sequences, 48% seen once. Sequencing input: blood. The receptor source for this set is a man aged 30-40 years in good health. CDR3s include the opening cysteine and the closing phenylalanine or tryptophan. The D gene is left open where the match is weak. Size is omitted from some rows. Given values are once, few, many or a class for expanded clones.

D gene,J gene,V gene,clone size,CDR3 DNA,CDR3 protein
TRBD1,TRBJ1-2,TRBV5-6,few,TGTGCCAGCAGCTTGGGGAGGACAGGGGTGATCTATGGCTACACCTTC,CASSLGRTGVIYGYTF
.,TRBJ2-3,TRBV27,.,TGTGCCAGCAGCTTAGGCAGTCCGGGGACCCAGACAGATACGCAGTATTTT,CASSLGSPGTQTDTQYF
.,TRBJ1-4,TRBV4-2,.,TGTGCCAGCAGCCAGGACCGTGCAACTAATGAAAAACTGTTTTTT,CASSQDRATNEKLFF
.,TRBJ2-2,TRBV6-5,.,TGTGCCAGTTCATTAGGGTGGGACACCGGGGAGCTGTTTTTT,CASSLGWDTGELFF
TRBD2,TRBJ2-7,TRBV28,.,TGTGCCACTCTAGCGGGGGAGACCTACGAGCAGTACTTC,CATLAGETYEQYF
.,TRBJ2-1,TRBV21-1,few,TGTGCCAGCAGCAGACTCCAACCAGGACTGTTCTTC,CASSRLQPGLFF
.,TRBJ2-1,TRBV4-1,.,TGCGCCAGCAGCCAAGACCCAAACCCCTTTGGCAATGAGCAGTTCTTC,CASSQDPNPFGNEQFF
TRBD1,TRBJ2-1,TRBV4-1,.,TGCGCCAGCAGCCAAGGGGGACAGGGATGGAATGAGCAGTTCTTC,CASSQGGQGWNEQFF
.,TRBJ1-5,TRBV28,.,TGTGCCAGCAGCCATATGGTGTCAGGGAATCAGCCCCAGCATTTT,CASSHMVSGNQPQHF
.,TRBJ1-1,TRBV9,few,TGTGCCAGCTCACCGGCGAACACTGAAGCTTTCTTT,CASSPANTEAFF
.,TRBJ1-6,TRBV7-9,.,TGTGCCAGCAGCTTAGCGCAGGGTGATAATTCACCCCTCCACTTT,CASSLAQGDNSPLHF
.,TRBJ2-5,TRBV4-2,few,TGTGCCAGCAGCCAAGGCCCACAAGGACAAGAGACCCAGTACTTC,CASSQGPQGQETQYF
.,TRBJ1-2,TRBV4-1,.,TGCGCCAGCAGCCAGTCTTTCACGCAGGGTTATGGCTACACCTTC,CASSQSFTQGYGYTF
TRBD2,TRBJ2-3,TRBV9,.,TGTGCCAGCACTTCAAATAGCGGGGGGGAAGCAGATACGCAGTATTTT,CASTSNSGGEADTQYF
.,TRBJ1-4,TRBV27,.,TGTGCCAGCAGTTACAATCCGGGTGAAAAACTGTTTTTT,CASSYNPGEKLFF
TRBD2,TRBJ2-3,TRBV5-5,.,TGTGCCAGCAGCCAAATAGCGGGGGCCACAGATACGCAGTATTTT,CASSQIAGATDTQYF
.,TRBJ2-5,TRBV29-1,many,TGCAGCGTTGAAGGGGGTCAGGGTCAAGAGACCCAGTACTTC,CSVEGGQGQETQYF
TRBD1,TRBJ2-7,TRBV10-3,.,TGTGCCATCAGTGAGTCGGCAGGGGGCTTGGGCTACGAGCAGTACTTC,CAISESAGGLGYEQYF
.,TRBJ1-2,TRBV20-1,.,TGCAGTGCTCCTGCGATTCCCAACTATGGCTACACCTTC,CSAPAIPNYGYTF
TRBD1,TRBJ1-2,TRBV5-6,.,TGTGCCAGCAGCCTTCCGGGACAGACGTCTAACTATGGCTACACCTTC,CASSLPGQTSNYGYTF
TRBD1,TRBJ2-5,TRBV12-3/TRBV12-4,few,TGTGCCAGCAGGGAGCGAACGCAGGGGGCTGGAGAGACCCAGTACTTC,CASRERTQGAGETQYF
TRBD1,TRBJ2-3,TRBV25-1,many,TGTGCCAGCAGTGAATCCAGGGGGCACACAGATACGCAGTATTTT,CASSESRGHTDTQYF
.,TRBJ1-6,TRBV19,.,TGTGCCAGTAGTACGCGGGAAGTTTATAATTCACCCCTCCACTTT,CASSTREVYNSPLHF
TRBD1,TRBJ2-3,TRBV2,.,TGTGCCAGAAGTGGGAAGGGACAGGACACAGATACGCAGTATTTT,CARSGKGQDTDTQYF
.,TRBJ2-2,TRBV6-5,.,TGTGCCAGCAGTTACTCGGGACTCGGGGAGCTGTTTTTT,CASSYSGLGELFF
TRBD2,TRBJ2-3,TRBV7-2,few,TGTGCCAGCAGCTTAGCTATAACAGCGGGGACCACAGATACGCAGTATTTT,CASSLAITAGTTDTQYF
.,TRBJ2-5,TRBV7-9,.,TGTGCCAGCAGCTTAAAAACAGAGACCCAGTACTTC,CASSLKTETQYF
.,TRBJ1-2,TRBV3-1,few,TGTGCCAGCAGCCAAGAAGCGACTGGCTACACCTTC,CASSQEATGYTF
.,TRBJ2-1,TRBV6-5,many,TGTGCCAGCAGTTACTCAAGAGGGGGGATACACAATGAGCAGTTCTTC,CASSYSRGGIHNEQFF
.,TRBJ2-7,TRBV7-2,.,TGTGCCAGCAGCCGTACTTACTTCTCCTACGAGCAGTACTTC,CASSRTYFSYEQYF
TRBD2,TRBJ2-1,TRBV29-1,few,TGCAGTGTTGAAATGCCGGGGGGATACTACAATGAGCAGTTCTTC,CSVEMPGGYYNEQFF
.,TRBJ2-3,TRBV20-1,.,TGCAGTGCTAGAGCCCTTGACAGGAGCACAGATACGCAGTATTTT,CSARALDRSTDTQYF
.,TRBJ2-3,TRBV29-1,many,TGCAGCGTTGGCGGCAGGGGCGCAGATACGCAGTATTTT,CSVGGRGADTQYF
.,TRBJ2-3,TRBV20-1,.,TGCAGTGCGGAAGCTGGCACAGATACGCAGTATTTT,CSAEAGTDTQYF
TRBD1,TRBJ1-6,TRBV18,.,TGTGCCAGCTCGTATGGACAGGGGTATTCACCCCTCCACTTT,CASSYGQGYSPLHF
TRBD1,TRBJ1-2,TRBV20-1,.,TGCAGTGCCCTTGGACAGGGGAGTACTAACTATGGCTACACCTTC,CSALGQGSTNYGYTF
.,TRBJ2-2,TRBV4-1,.,TGCGCCAGCAGCCAAACTACGAACACCGGGGAGCTGTTTTTT,CASSQTTNTGELFF
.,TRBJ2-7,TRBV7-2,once,TGTGCCAGCAGCTGGGTCCCCGGAGTTGGAGGGGACTCCTACGAGCAGTACTTC,CASSWVPGVGGDSYEQYF